This passage covers 21 T cell receptor beta chains from one sample sequenced in a study of T cell repertoires in cytomegalovirus infection. TCRdb reprocessed the reads via MiXCR and lists one record per CDR3 protein. The sample gives roughly 920,000 distinct CDR3 sequences, approximately 31% of which show up once; around 15% is in the top ten. Their cognate antigens are unknown. Specimen: cultured CD8+ T cells from PBMCs, collected from culture after CMV antigen stimulation. All receptors come from a human donor in good health (CMV status not recorded). Some clones in this sample may be carry-over from other donors' samples.

The sample holds a few counts of this clonotype. The V call is TRBV6-1, the J call TRBJ2-4, with 14 positions matching TRBD2. Germline trimming cut 3 bases from V and 2 bases from J; bases unmatched to any gene: 3. The CDR3 runs 17 residues. CDR1 and CDR2 from the germline V gene are MNHNS and SASEGT. In DNA form, the CDR3 reads TGTGCCAGCAGTGATCGACTAGCGGGGGGGACCAAAAACATTCAGTACTTC. Translating gives CASSDRLAGGTKNIQYF.

V and J are TRBV6-2 or TRBV6-3 and TRBJ1-5; D remains ambiguous. Trimming removed 8 bases at V and 0 bases at J, with 11 bases between. The CDR3 loop spans 14 amino acids. CDR1 is MNHEY and CDR2 is SVGEGT in the germline V gene. The CDR3 nucleotides are TGTGCCAGCGTCGGCCGATTTAGCAATCAGCCCCAGCATTTT. This encodes CASVGRFSNQPQHF.

The chain combines TRBV5-5 with TRBJ2-7, with D tentatively TRBD1 (6 bases). Deletions cut 0 bases from V and 4 bases from J, with 17 bases between. Germline-derived CDR1 and CDR2 are SGHKS and YYEKEE (reference sequence). There are 16 residues in the CDR3. CDR3 DNA: TGTGCCAGCAGCTTGGTCCAGGGGCGAAATTTGTACGAGCAGTACTTC. Residues: CASSLVQGRNLYEQYF.

This chain uses TRBV5-1 with TRBJ1-5; 10 bases agree with TRBD1. V lost 6 bases, J lost 7 bases, and 7 bases stayed unmatched. The CDR3 has 14 amino acids. CDR1 is SGHRS and CDR2 is YFSETQ in the germline V gene. The CDR3 here is CASTDRGPWQPQHF. The CDR3 DNA reads TGCGCCAGCACAGACAGGGGGCCGTGGCAGCCCCAGCATTTT.

V usage is TRBV27 and J usage is TRBJ1-3, with D tentatively TRBD1 (5 bases). V was shortened by 4 bases and J by 0 bases, with 7 bases between the two germline ends. Per the germline V gene, CDR1 is MNHEY and CDR2 is SMNVEV (reference sequence). CDR3 length: 14 residues. The CDR3 is CASSSGFSGNTIYF. For the CDR3, the DNA is TGTGCCAGCAGTTCAGGGTTCTCTGGAAACACCATATATTTT.

As for this clonotype: Possible read error: a much larger clone is one base away. The V and J genes are TRBV7-6 and TRBJ2-3, with TRBD1 matching 10 bases. The CDR3 length is 16 residues. CDR1 is SGHVS and CDR2 is FNYEAQ in the germline V gene. CDR3 residues: CANSSRDRGYTDTQYF. The CDR3 DNA is TGTGCCAACAGCTCCCGGGACAGGGGCTACACAGATACGCAGTATTTT. Supplemented by reference TRBV7-6 and TRBJ2-3, the full variable domain reads GAGVSQSPRYKVTKRGQDVALRCDPISGHVSLYWYRQALGQGPEFLTYFNYEAQQDKSGLPNDRFSAERPEGSISTLTIQRTEQRDSAMYRCANSSRDRGYTDTQYFGPGTRLTVL.

This clonotype was counted many times. V usage is TRBV7-2 and J usage is TRBJ1-1; D is ambiguous. The germline V gene has CDR1 SGHTA and CDR2 FQGNSA. Trimming shortened V by 1 base and J by 1 base, and 7 bases separated the two germline ends. CDR3 length: 14 amino acids. The CDR3: CASSLELENTEAFF. CDR3 DNA: TGTGCCAGCAGCTTAGAGCTAGAGAACACTGAAGCTTTCTTT.

This clonotype was seen a few times. This chain connects TRBV6-1 to TRBJ1-2; D ambiguous. V was pared by 8 bases and J by 9 bases, with 13 bases between. This CDR3 comprises 11 residues. Germline V CDR1 and CDR2: MNHNS, SASEGT. The CDR3 protein is CASGSTDRYTF. Written as DNA, the CDR3 is TGTGCCAGCGGCAGTACGGACCGCTACACCTTC.

This clonotype came up many times. The V and J genes are TRBV7-2 and TRBJ2-3; D uncertain. Germline loops: CDR1 SGHTA, CDR2 FQGNSA. The V end lost 4 bases, the J end lost 2 bases, and 16 bases lay between the germline ends. The CDR3 covers 16 residues. CDR3 sequence reads: CASSSDPYGDTDTQYF. In DNA form, the CDR3 reads TGTGCCAGCAGCTCGGACCCCTATGGGGACACAGATACGCAGTATTTT.

The chain combines TRBV5-6 with TRBJ1-1; unclear D gene. Germline loops: CDR1 SGHDT, CDR2 YYEEEE. The CDR3 contains 12 residues. Trimming left V 0 bases short and J 7 bases short, with 7 bases between. This chain's CDR3 is CASSLAVDEAFF. DNA for the CDR3: TGTGCCAGCAGCTTGGCGGTAGATGAAGCTTTCTTT.

CDR3 residues: CASSEVVPPAHTDTQYF. The DNA for the CDR3 is TGTGCCAGCAGTGAAGTAGTGCCCCCGGCCCACACAGATACGCAGTATTTT. V and J are TRBV6-1 and TRBJ2-3; no firm D call. Trimming removed 1 base at V and 2 bases at J, with 16 bases between. The CDR3 length is 17 residues. Germline CDR1 is MNHNS and CDR2 is SASEGT.

This clonotype was detected only a few times. The chain employs TRBV5-4 and TRBJ2-2, with TRBD1 matching over 7 bases. The junction had 6 bases not matched to a gene; V was cut back by 4 bases and J by 3 bases. The length of the CDR3 is 15 residues. Germline values: CDR1 SGHNT, CDR2 YYREEE (reference sequence). The CDR3 DNA follows: TGTGCCAGCAGCCCCGAGACAGGGTACACCGGGGAGCTGTTTTTT. Amino acid sequence: CASSPETGYTGELFF.

The rearrangement links TRBV5-5 to TRBJ1-3; D unclear. Per germline, CDR1 SGHKS and CDR2 YYEKEE (reference sequence). The CDR3 extends over 19 amino acids. Trimming left V 2 bases short and J 0 bases short, with 21 bases between. CDR3 DNA: TGTGCCAGCAGCTTAGTACAGATGATATCGTCATACTCTGGAAACACCATATATTTT. Protein product: CASSLVQMISSYSGNTIYF.

This sequence joins TRBV11-1 and TRBJ2-3, with 11 bases lining up with TRBD2. Germline CDR1 and CDR2: SGHAT and FQDESV (reference sequence). CDR3 length: 19 amino acids. V lost 5 bases to trimming and J lost 2 bases; unmatched junction nucleotides: 15. The CDR3 region has the DNA TGTGCCAGCAGCGGGCAGACTAGCGGGGATATCCCCCACACAGATACGCAGTATTTT. Its protein is CASSGQTSGDIPHTDTQYF.

This clonotype was counted between two and nine times. This CDR3 is CASSSRGTDYNEKLFF. CDR3 sequence (DNA): TGTGCCAGCAGCTCCCGAGGGACGGATTATAATGAAAAACTGTTTTTT. The gene calls are TRBV7-8 and TRBJ1-4; maybe TRBD1 (5 bases). V lost 4 bases to trimming and J lost 4 bases, with 16 bases between them. CDR1 and CDR2 (germline): SGHVS, FQNEAQ. There are 16 residues in the CDR3.

The J gene is TRBJ2-1, the V gene TRBV5-6, with D unclear. V gave up 1 base and J gave up 0 bases, with 11 bases separating them. Germline values: CDR1 SGHDT, CDR2 YYEEEE. CDR3 size: 16 residues. Written as DNA, the CDR3 is TGTGCCAGCAGCTTGCTATCTGAGAGCTCCTACAATGAGCAGTTCTTC. This translates into CASSLLSESSYNEQFF.

A remark on this clonotype: The junction differs from germline at one of its ends, possibly a read error. The J gene is TRBJ1-4, the V gene TRBV7-6, with D tentatively TRBD1 (5 bases). The CDR3 consists of 17 residues. In germline, CDR1 is SGHVS, CDR2 FNYEAQ. CDR3 region: CASGLINRLATNEKLFF. The CDR3, as DNA: TGTGCCAGCGGCTTAATAAACAGGCTCGCAACTAATGAAAAACTGTTTTTT. The full variable domain, completed using reference TRBV7-6 and TRBJ1-4, is GAGVSQSPRYKVTKRGQDVALRCDPISGHVSLYWYRQALGQGPEFLTYFNYEAQQDKSGLPNDRFSAERPEGSISTLTIQRTEQRDSAMYRCASGLINRLATNEKLFFGSGTQLSVL.

This clonotype has more than one count but fewer than ten. The CDR3 loop reads CASSQLRTGMNKNIQYF. As DNA, the CDR3 is TGTGCCAGCAGCCAACTTCGGACAGGGATGAACAAAAACATTCAGTACTTC. The rearrangement uses TRBV14 and TRBJ2-4; 8 bases match TRBD1. Germline loops: CDR1 SGHDN, CDR2 FVKESK. V lost 2 bases and J lost 3; bases outside the gene matches: 9. The CDR3 is 17 amino acids.

In its sample, this clonotype was seen a few times. This rearrangement joins TRBV20-1 to TRBJ1-2; tentatively, D is TRBD1 (5 bases). Germline V lookup: CDR1 DFQATT, CDR2 SNEGSKA (reference sequence). With 0 bases removed from V and 3 bases from J, the gap between germline ends came to 11 bases. The CDR3 is 14 residues long. The CDR3 here is CSAREPDKDYGYTF. The CDR3 bases are TGCAGTGCTAGAGAGCCGGACAAGGACTATGGCTACACCTTC.

Only a few counts were recorded for this clonotype. The chain joins TRBV7-9 to TRBJ2-5, with D possibly being TRBD2 (5 bases). Germline-derived CDR1 and CDR2 are SEHNR and FQNEAQ (reference sequence). There are 14 residues in the CDR3. Deletions cut 4 bases from V and 5 bases from J, with 14 bases between. The CDR3 sequence is CASSWVGKTETQYF. The DNA of the CDR3 is TGTGCCAGCAGCTGGGTCGGGAAGACGGAGACCCAGTACTTC.

The chain couples TRBV6-1 to TRBJ1-4, with TRBD1 as a possible D gene (6 bases). Trimming took off 2 bases at V and 6 bases at J, with 16 bases between the two ends. CDR3 size: 16 residues. Germline CDR1 is MNHNS and CDR2 is SASEGT. CDR3 DNA: TGTGCCAGCAGTGAAAATAACCCAGGGGCCTATGAAAAACTGTTTTTT. Its protein is CASSENNPGAYEKLFF.